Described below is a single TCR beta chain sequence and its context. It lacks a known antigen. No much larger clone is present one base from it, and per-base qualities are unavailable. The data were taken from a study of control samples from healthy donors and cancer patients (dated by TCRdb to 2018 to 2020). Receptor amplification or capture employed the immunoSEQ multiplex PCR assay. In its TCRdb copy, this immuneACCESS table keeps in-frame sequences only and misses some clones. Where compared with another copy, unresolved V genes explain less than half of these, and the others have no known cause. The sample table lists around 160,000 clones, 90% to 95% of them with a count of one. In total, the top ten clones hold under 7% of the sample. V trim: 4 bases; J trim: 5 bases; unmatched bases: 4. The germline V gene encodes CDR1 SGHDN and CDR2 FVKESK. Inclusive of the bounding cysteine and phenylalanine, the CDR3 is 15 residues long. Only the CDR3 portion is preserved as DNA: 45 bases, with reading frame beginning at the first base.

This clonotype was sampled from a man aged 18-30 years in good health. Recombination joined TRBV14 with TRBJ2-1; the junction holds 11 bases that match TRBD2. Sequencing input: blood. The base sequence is TGTGCCAGCAGCCTCGGGGGACTAGCGGACAATGAGCAGTTCTTC. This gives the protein CASSLGGLADNEQFF.